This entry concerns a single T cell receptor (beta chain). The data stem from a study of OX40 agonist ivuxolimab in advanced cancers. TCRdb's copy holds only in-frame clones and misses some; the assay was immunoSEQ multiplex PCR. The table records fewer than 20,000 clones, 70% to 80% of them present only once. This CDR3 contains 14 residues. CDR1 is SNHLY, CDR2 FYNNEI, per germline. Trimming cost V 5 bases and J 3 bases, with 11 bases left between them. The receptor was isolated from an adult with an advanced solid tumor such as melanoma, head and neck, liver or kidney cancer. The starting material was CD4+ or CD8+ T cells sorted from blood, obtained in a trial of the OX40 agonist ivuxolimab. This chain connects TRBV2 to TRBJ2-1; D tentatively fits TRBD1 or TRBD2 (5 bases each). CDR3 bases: TGTGCCAGCAGTAAAACTAGGGGCTACAATGAGCAGTTCTTC. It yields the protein CASSKTRGYNEQFF. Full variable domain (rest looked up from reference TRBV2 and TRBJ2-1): EPEVTQTPSHQVTQMGQEVILRCVPISNHLYFYWYRQILGQKVEFLVSFYNNEISEKSEIFDDQFSVERPDGSNFTLKIRSTKLEDSAMYFCASSKTRGYNEQFFGPGTRLTVL.